This T cell receptor (beta chain) was identified in a study of Ad26.COV2.S vaccination and SARS-CoV-2 variants. Overall study context: Donor participated within the Ad26.COV2.S arm of the COV1001 trial. Ad26.COV2.S was injected intramuscularly once or twice, 56 days apart. Study-wide results and caveats: The breadth of spike-specific CD8+ and CD4+ T cell responses after vaccination was reportedly substantial.

The J segment lost 3 bases and the V segment lost 1 base, leaving 6 bases of the junction unmatched. In germline, CDR1 is SEHNR, CDR2 FQNEAQ (reference sequence). CDR3 length: 16 residues. A remark on this clone: Its antigen is undetermined.

Produced via immunoSEQ multiplex PCR; TCRdb's table is partial and in-frame only. Of 350,000 to 450,000 clones in the sample, around 93% were seen once. Documented treatment: 15 to 20 received Ad26.COV2.S at low or high dose, single or two shots; about 5 received placebo; per-sample allocation not given. Sampling occurred on day 63 after the first vaccine or placebo injection. Aged 18-55 years, donor was enrolled in Boston around 2020. V and J are TRBV7-9 and TRBJ2-1; 7 nucleotides match TRBD2. The sample here was peripheral blood, taken in a trial of Ad26.COV2.S vaccine versus placebo. This TCR derives from a person between 18 and 65 years old who received the Ad26.COV2.S COVID-19 vaccine or a placebo. In DNA form, the CDR3 reads TGTGCCAGCAGCTTAGGGAGCGGGGCGTTCTACAATGAGCAGTTCTTC. This codes for CASSLGSGAFYNEQFF.